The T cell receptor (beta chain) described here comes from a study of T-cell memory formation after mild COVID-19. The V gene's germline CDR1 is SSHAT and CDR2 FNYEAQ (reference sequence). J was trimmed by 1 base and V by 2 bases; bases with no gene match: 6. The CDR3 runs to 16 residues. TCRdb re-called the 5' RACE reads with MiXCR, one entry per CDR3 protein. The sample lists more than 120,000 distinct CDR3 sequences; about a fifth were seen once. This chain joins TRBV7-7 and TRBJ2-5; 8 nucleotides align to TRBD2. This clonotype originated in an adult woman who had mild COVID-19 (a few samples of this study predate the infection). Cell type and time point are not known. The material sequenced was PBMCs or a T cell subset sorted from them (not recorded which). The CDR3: CASSLLAGGTQETQYF. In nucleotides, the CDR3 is TGTGCCAGCAGCTTACTTGCGGGGGGAACCCAAGAGACCCAGTACTTC.